Listed below are T cell receptor beta chains from one sample, sequenced in a study of blood T cell repertoires in COVID-19. The protocol was immunoSEQ multiplex PCR, while the TCRdb copy is restricted to in-frame clones and leaves out a portion. Counted here are some 98,000 clones, 70% to 85% occurring once; the ten biggest clones make up about a tenth. Sequenced material: peripheral blood. These TCRs come from a man in his 70s with active or convalescent COVID-19. The CDR3 runs from the conserved cysteine through the conserved F or W.

12 TRBV25-1 CASRRENSPLHF
17 TRBV4-2 CASSQPWGTVMNTEAFF
16 TRBV24-1 CATSDSGTGGGETQYF
12 TRBV6-2/TRBV6-3 CASSTYSAVQYF
14 TRBV27 CASSFETGRTEAFF
15 TRBV19 CASSRLDSNTGELFF
14 TRBV7-2 CASSHTGVGNTIYF
14 TRBV5-6 CASSTGTEFYGYTF
14 TRBV6-5 CASSYGTGFYEQYF
14 TRBV2 CASSFRQPGTEAFF
17 TRBV5-1 CASSLAGAMGGGDTQYF
15 TRBV7-6 CASSLELTSTDTQYF
15 TRBV5-5 CASSLTQVSYNEQFF
16 TRBV15 CATSREIGAGNNEQFF
15 TRBV19 CASSIRERGTNEQFF
13 TRBV12-3/TRBV12-4 CASSPYSGQGAFF
15 TRBV5-8 CASSPGTVEGEKLFF